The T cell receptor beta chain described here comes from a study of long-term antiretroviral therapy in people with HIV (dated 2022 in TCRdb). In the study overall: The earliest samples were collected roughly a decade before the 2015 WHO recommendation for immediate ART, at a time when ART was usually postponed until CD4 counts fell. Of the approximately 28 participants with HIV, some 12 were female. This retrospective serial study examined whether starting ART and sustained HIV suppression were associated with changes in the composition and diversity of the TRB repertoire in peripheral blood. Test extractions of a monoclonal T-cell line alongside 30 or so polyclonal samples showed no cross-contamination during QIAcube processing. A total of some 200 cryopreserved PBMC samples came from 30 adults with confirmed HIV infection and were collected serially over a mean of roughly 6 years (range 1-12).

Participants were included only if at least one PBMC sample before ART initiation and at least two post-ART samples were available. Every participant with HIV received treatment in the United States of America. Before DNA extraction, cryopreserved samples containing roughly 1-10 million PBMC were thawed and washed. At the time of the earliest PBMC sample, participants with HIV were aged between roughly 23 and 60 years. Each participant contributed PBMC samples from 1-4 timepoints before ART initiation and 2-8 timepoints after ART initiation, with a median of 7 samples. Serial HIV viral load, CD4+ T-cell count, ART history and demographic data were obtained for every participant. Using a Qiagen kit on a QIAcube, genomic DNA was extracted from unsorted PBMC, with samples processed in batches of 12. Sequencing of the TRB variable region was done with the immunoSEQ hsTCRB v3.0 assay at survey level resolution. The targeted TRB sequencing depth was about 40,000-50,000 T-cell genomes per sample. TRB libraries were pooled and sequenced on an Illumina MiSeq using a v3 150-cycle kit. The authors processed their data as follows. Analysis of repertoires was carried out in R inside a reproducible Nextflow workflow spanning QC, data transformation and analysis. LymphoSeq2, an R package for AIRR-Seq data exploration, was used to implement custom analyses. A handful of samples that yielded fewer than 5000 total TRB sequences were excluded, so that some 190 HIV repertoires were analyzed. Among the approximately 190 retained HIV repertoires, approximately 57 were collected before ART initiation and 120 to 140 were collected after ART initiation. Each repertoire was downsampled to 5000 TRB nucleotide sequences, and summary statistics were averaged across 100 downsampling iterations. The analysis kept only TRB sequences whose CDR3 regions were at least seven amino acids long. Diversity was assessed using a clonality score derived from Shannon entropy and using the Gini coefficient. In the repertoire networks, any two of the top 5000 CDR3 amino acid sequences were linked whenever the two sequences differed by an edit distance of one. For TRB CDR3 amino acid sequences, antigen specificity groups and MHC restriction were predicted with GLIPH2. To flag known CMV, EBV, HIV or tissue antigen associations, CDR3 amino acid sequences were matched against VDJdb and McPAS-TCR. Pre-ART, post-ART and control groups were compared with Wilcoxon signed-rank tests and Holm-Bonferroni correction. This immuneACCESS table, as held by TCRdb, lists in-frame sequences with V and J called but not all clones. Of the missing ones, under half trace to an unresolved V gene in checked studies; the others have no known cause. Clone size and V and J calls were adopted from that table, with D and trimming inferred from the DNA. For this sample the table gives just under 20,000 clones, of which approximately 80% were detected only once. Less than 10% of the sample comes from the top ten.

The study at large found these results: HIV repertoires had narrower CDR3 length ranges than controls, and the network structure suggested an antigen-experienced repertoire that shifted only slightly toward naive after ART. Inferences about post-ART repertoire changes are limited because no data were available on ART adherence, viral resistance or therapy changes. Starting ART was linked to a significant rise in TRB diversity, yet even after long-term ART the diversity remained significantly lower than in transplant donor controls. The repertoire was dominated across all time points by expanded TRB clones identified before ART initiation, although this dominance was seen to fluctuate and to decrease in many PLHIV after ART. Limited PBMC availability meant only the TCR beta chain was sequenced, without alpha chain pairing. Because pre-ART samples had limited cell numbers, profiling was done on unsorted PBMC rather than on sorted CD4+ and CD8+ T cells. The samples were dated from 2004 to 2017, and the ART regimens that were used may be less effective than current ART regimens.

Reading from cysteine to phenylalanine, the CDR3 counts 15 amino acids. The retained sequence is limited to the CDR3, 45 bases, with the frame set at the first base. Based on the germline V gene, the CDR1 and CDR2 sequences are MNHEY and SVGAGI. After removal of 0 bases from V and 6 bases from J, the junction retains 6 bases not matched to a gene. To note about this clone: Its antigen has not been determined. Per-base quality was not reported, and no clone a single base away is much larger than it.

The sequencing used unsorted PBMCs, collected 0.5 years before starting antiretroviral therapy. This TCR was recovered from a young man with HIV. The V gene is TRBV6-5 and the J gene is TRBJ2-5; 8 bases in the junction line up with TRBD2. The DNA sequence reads TGTGCCAGCAGTTACTCCGGACTAGCTCCAAAGACCCAGTACTTC. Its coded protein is CASSYSGLAPKTQYF.